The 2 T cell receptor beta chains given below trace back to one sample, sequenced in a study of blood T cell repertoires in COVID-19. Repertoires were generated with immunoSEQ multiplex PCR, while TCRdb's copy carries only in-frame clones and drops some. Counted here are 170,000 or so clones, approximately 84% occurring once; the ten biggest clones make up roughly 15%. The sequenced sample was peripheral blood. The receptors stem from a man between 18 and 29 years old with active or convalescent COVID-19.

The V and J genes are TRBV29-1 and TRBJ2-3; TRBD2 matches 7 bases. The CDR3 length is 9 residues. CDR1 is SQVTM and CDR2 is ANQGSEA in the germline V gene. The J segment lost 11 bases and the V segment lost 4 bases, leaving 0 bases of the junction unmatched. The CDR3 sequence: CSVGEGQYF. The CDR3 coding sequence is TGCAGCGTTGGGGAGGGGCAGTATTTT.

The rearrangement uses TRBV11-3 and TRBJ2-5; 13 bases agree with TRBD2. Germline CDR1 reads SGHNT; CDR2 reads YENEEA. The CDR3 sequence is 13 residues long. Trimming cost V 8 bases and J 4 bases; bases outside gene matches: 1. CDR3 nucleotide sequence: TGTGCCAGCGGACTAGCGGGGGTAGAGACCCAGTACTTC. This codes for CASGLAGVETQYF.